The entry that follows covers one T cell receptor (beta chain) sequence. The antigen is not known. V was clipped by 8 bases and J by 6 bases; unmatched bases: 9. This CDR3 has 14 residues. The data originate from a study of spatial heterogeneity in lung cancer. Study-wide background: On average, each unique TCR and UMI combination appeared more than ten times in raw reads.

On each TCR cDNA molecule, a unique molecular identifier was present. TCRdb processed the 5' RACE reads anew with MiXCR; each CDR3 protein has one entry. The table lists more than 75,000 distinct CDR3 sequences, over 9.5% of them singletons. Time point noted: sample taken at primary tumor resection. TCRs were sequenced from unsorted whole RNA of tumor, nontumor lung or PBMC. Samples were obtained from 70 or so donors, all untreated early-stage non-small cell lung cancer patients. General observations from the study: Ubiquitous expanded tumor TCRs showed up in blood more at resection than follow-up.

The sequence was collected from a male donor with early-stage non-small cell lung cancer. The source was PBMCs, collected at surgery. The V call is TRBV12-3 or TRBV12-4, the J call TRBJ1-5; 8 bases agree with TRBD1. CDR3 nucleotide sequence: TGTGCCAGCTCGCCTGACAGGGGTGGTCAGCCCCAGCATTTT. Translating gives CASSPDRGGQPQHF.